This is a list of T cell receptor beta chains from one sample in a study of blood T cells in healthy people across ages. MiXCR, run by TCRdb on the 5' RACE reads, gives a single entry per CDR3 protein. The data hold 700,000 or so distinct CDR3 sequences, with roughly 43% observed a single time. Sequenced material: blood. Receptors were obtained from a man older than 75 in good health. The conserved cysteine and the conserved F or W are not part of the CDR3 here.

cdr3_length	v_call	cdr3_aa
13	TRBV12-3/TRBV12-4	ASSFMTSGYNEQF
14	TRBV2	ASTRDSASPPEKLF
11	TRBV2	ASRYTLNTEAF
13	TRBV5-1	ASSPRPGDEGTQY
13	TRBV6-5	ASRPGGGLPYEQY
11	TRBV20-1	SASPLARETQY
12	TRBV25-1	ASRAAGPNQPQH
12	TRBV7-2	ASSDNVKAGEQY
9	TRBV20-1	SAISGQVEF
10	TRBV12-3/TRBV12-4	ASSNTSYGYT